This T cell receptor beta chain derives from a study of tumor-infiltrating lymphocytes in primary liver carcinoma. The overall study: There were tumors of stage T1-T3 N0M0, each 4.2 to 10 cm across. Study conclusions and caveats: Against blood, tumors held a significantly higher top-250-clone fraction (p = 0.039). Top clones occupying all five tumor regions numbered only about 8-25%.

Co-extracted RNA and DNA came from roughly 20-30 mg of unsorted bulk tissue. At sampling, these chronic HBV carriers had received no treatment. A constant-region primer served to make TCR beta cDNA from about 500 ng total RNA. Libraries covering TCR beta were generated through three nested multiplex PCR rounds (using a slightly modified ARM-PCR). In TCRdb, the multiplex PCR reads were re-called with MiXCR into one record per CDR3 protein. The data show roughly 120,000 distinct CDR3 sequences, approximately 64% seen once. This clonotype was detected once. The antigen remains undetermined. Compared with germline, one end of the junction differs, possibly owing to a read error. Sequenced sample: liver tumor tissue from sampling region 3. Documented subset: tumor region T3, left-lateral pole. The sequence derives from a woman between 55 and 75 years old with primary liver carcinoma and hepatitis B virus infection.

CDR3 residues: CANSQETSGDVNEQFF. The CDR3 DNA follows: TGCGCCAACAGCCAAGAGACTAGTGGGGATGTCAATGAGCAGTTCTTC. This chain links TRBV4-1 with TRBJ2-1, with D possibly being TRBD2 (6 bases). The germline gives CDR1 MGHRA, CDR2 YSYEKL. The CDR3 has 16 residues.